The next 8 T cell receptor beta chains were all read from a single sample in a study of Ad26.COV2.S vaccination and SARS-CoV-2 variants. Stated treatment: 15 to 20 received Ad26.COV2.S at low or high dose, single or two shots; 5 received placebo; per-sample allocation not given. Samples were taken on day 63 after the first vaccine or placebo injection. TCRdb keeps only in-frame clones here, not all; method: immunoSEQ multiplex PCR. The data hold 300,000 to 400,000 clones, with 85% to 90% observed a single time. The sequenced sample was peripheral blood, obtained in a trial of Ad26.COV2.S vaccine versus placebo. These receptor sequences come from a person between 18 and 59 years old who received the Ad26.COV2.S COVID-19 vaccine or a placebo.

This rearrangement joins TRBV27 to TRBJ2-3, with D perhaps TRBD1 (6 bases). The CDR3 contains 15 residues. V was cut by 1 base and J by 3 bases, with 11 bases left in between. The germline CDR1 and CDR2 sequences are MNHEY and SMNVEV (reference sequence). The CDR3, as DNA: TGTGCCAGCAGTTTATTCACAGGGTCGACAGATACGCAGTATTTT. Protein: CASSLFTGSTDTQYF.

This clone was recorded only once. The chain recombines TRBV6-5 with TRBJ1-2; 8 nucleotides line up with TRBD1. The germline CDR1 and CDR2 sequences are MNHEY and SVGAGI. With V trimmed by 5 bases and J by 6 bases, 5 bases remained unmatched. This CDR3 region has 13 residues. CDR3 in amino acids: CASSHGQGNGYTF. CDR3 coding DNA: TGTGCCAGCAGTCATGGACAGGGAAATGGCTACACCTTC.

The V and J genes are TRBV7-8 and TRBJ2-1; weak D call: TRBD2 (6 bases). Trimming cost V 1 base and J 2 bases, with 9 bases left between them. The CDR3 is 15 residues long. The germline CDR1 and CDR2 sequences are SGHVS and FQNEAQ. CDR3 region: CASSLGPSAYNEQFF. CDR3 bases: TGTGCCAGCAGCTTAGGTCCTAGCGCCTACAATGAGCAGTTCTTC.

V is TRBV7-2 and J is TRBJ2-2, with 7 nucleotides matching TRBD2. The germline V gene encodes CDR1 SGHTA and CDR2 FQGNSA. The CDR3 extends over 15 amino acids. V lost 3 bases to trimming and J lost 4 bases; unmatched junction nucleotides: 5. The DNA for the CDR3 is TGTGCCAGCAGCTTCTTTTCGGGGGGCACCGGGGAGCTGTTTTTT. Protein sequence: CASSFFSGGTGELFF.

This clone was found a few times. J is TRBJ2-1 and V is TRBV7-2, with D possibly being TRBD1 or TRBD2 (6 bases each). The CDR3 has 15 residues. Trimming stripped 5 bases from V and 0 bases from J, with 11 bases between. CDR1 is SGHTA and CDR2 is FQGNSA in the germline V gene. The CDR3 loop reads CASSGGLISYNEQFF. DNA for the CDR3: TGTGCCAGCAGCGGGGGGCTGATCTCCTACAATGAGCAGTTCTTC.

This chain links TRBV9 with TRBJ2-1, with D possibly being TRBD1 (5 bases). Per germline, CDR1 SGDLS and CDR2 YYNGEE. Deletions cut 7 bases from V and 8 bases from J, with 7 bases between. This CDR3 has 10 amino acids. The CDR3 reads CASQGDEQFF. DNA for the CDR3: TGTGCCAGCCAAGGGGATGAGCAGTTCTTC.

The chain links TRBV5-1 to TRBJ2-7, with a possible D match to TRBD1 (6 bases). This CDR3 is built from 16 residues. Germline CDR1 reads SGHRS; CDR2 reads YFSETQ. The V gene lost 1 base and the J gene lost 5 bases, with 19 bases spanning the gap. The CDR3 bases are TGCGCCAGCAGCTTGCAGTCCCCAGGGGAGTTGGACGAGCAGTACTTC. Its protein is CASSLQSPGELDEQYF.

This sequence joins TRBV6-1 and TRBJ2-7; D is uncertain. This CDR3 contains 15 residues. Germline V gives CDR1 MNHNS, CDR2 SASEGT. With 2 bases removed from V and 0 bases from J, the gap between germline ends came to 11 bases. The CDR3 region has the DNA TGTGCCAGCAGTGAAAGGTTTGGAAGCTCCTACGAGCAGTACTTC. Its protein is CASSERFGSSYEQYF.